What follows are 18 T cell receptor beta chains derived from one specimen sequenced in a study of early T cells in non-severe SARS-CoV-2 infection. MiXCR, run by TCRdb on the 5' RACE reads, gives a single entry per CDR3 protein. The sample includes 25,000 to 30,000 distinct CDR3 sequences, roughly 4.2% seen only once; the top ten take 3.5% to 4.5%. The material sequenced was whole blood. Receptors were obtained from an adult who was a healthcare worker with PCR-confirmed SARS-CoV-2 infection or an uninfected control (not recorded which).

The V call is TRBV7-6, the J call TRBJ2-6; TRBD1 agrees at 7 bases. Per germline, CDR1 SGHVS and CDR2 FNYEAQ. The CDR3 is made up of 19 amino acids. V gave up 1 base and J gave up 1 base; unmatched junction bases: 10. CDR3 nucleotide sequence: TGTGCCAGCAGCTTAGGCGCCGGACAGGCTAAATCTGGGGCCAACGTCCTGACTTTC. This sequence encodes CASSLGAGQAKSGANVLTF.

This clonotype was seen many times. The rearrangement joins TRBV12-3 or TRBV12-4 to TRBJ2-3, with unresolved D. V lost 6 bases to trimming and J lost 6 bases, with 10 bases between them. CDR3 length: 12 amino acids. The CDR3 here is CASSTQEDTQYF. DNA for the CDR3: TGTGCCAGCAGCACACAAGAGGATACGCAGTATTTT.

V is TRBV7-7 and J is TRBJ2-3; TRBD2 agrees at 7 bases. Germline trimming cut 3 bases from V and 3 bases from J; bases unmatched to any gene: 3. Germline CDR1 reads SSHAT; CDR2 reads FNYEAQ (reference sequence). The CDR3 runs 14 residues. The CDR3 sequence: CASSLGGVTDTQYF. The CDR3 region has the DNA TGTGCCAGCAGCTTGGGAGGGGTGACAGATACGCAGTATTTT.

About this clonotype itself: A much larger clone differs by one base, so this may be a read error. V gene TRBV2 combines with J gene TRBJ2-3; 7 nucleotides align to TRBD2. Germline CDR1 SNHLY, CDR2 FYNNEI. The CDR3 is 17 amino acids. The DNA of the CDR3 is TGTACCAGCAGTGAGGGGCGCTGGGGAGGGAGCACAGATACGCAGTATTTT. Its protein is CTSSEGRWGGSTDTQYF.

This clonotype has ten or more counts. The genes are TRBV20-1 and TRBJ2-3; D gene unclear. The CDR3 runs 14 residues. CDR1 and CDR2 (germline): DFQATT, SNEGSKA (reference sequence). V was trimmed by 2 bases and J by 1 base, leaving 10 bases between them. In nucleotides, the CDR3 is TGCAGTGCTAGAATGCCCTGGGGCACAGATACGCAGTATTTT. Its protein product is CSARMPWGTDTQYF.

This clonotype came up many times. This chain connects TRBV19 to TRBJ2-4; TRBD1 agrees at 9 bases. The CDR3 loop spans 14 amino acids. V was clipped by 6 bases and J by 7 bases; unmatched bases: 7. Germline CDR1 reads LNHDA; CDR2 reads SQIVND (reference sequence). The CDR3 here is CASSRDRVVNIQYF. CDR3 sequence (DNA): TGTGCCAGTAGCAGGGACAGGGTTGTGAACATTCAGTACTTC.

This clonotype was observed at least ten times. The chain has TRBV5-1 and TRBJ2-1, with D hard to call. Germline V CDR1 and CDR2: SGHRS, YFSETQ. The CDR3 has 12 amino acids. The ends were cut back, 4 bases at V and 6 bases at J, with 8 bases in the middle. CDR3 residues: CASSREVNEQFF. The CDR3 DNA follows: TGCGCCAGCAGCAGAGAGGTCAATGAGCAGTTCTTC.

V gene TRBV5-1 combines with J gene TRBJ1-3; D remains ambiguous. Trimming pared 0 bases from V and 0 bases from J, leaving 4 bases between. Germline CDR1 and CDR2: SGHRS and YFSETQ. The CDR3 has 14 amino acids. The chain's CDR3 is CASSLEFSGNTIYF. The CDR3 coding sequence is TGCGCCAGCAGCTTGGAGTTCTCTGGAAACACCATATATTTT.

This sequence joins TRBV7-6 and TRBJ1-6; TRBD1 might be the D (6 bases). In germline, CDR1 is SGHVS, CDR2 FNYEAQ. The CDR3 is made up of 16 amino acids. Trimming stripped 6 bases from V and 6 bases from J, with 18 bases between. DNA for the CDR3: TGTGCCAGCAGTGCCCGCAGGGGTCTCTTTAATTCACCCCTCCACTTT. It encodes CASSARRGLFNSPLHF.

This clonotype was observed many times. V and J are TRBV18 and TRBJ1-5, with no clear D. Germline values: CDR1 KGHSH, CDR2 LQKENI. The V end was cut by 3 bases, the J end by 0 bases, with 3 bases between. CDR3 length: 13 residues. The CDR3 here is CASSPSSNQPQHF. The DNA of the CDR3 is TGTGCCAGCTCACCGTCTAGCAATCAGCCCCAGCATTTT.

This clonotype was counted many times. V and J are TRBV3-1 and TRBJ1-2; D is ambiguous. Trimming pared 5 bases from V and 2 bases from J, leaving 15 bases between. The CDR3 has 15 amino acids. CDR1 LGHDT and CDR2 YNNKEL come from the germline V gene (reference sequence). This CDR3 reads CASSFTLDVNYGYTF. DNA for the CDR3: TGTGCCAGCAGCTTTACCCTTGACGTAAACTATGGCTACACCTTC.

This clonotype was picked up many times. The V call is TRBV7-8, the J call TRBJ2-7; 14 positions match TRBD2. The length of the CDR3 is 18 residues. The V gene's germline CDR1 is SGHVS and CDR2 FQNEAQ. With V trimmed by 1 base and J by 0 bases, 5 bases remained unmatched. CDR3 in DNA: TGTGCCAGCAGCTTAGGACTAGCGGGAGGGCCGTCCTCCTACGAGCAGTACTTC. Its translation is CASSLGLAGGPSSYEQYF.

This chain's CDR3 is CASSYQETQYF. The CDR3 nucleotides read TGTGCCAGCTCGTACCAAGAGACCCAGTACTTC. The J gene is TRBJ2-5, the V gene TRBV2; D uncertain. V gave up 8 bases and J gave up 0 bases, with 4 bases separating them. This CDR3 contains 11 residues. Germline CDR1 SNHLY, CDR2 FYNNEI.

This rearrangement joins TRBV7-9 to TRBJ1-1; TRBD1 agrees at 7 bases. Germline CDR1 is SEHNR and CDR2 is FQNEAQ (reference sequence). The CDR3 totals 15 residues. Trimming removed 1 base from V and 2 bases from J; junction bases left unmatched: 4. The CDR3 sequence is CASSLERDRNTEAFF. DNA of the CDR3: TGTGCCAGCAGCTTAGAGCGGGACAGAAACACTGAAGCTTTCTTT.

This clonotype was observed many times. The V and J genes are TRBV7-6 and TRBJ2-5, with TRBD1 identical over 12 bases. Trimming at V came to 2 bases and at J to 4 bases, leaving 2 bases not matched to a gene. Germline CDR1 is SGHVS and CDR2 is FNYEAQ. The CDR3 spans 15 residues. The CDR3 sequence is CASSLRDRGPETQYF. CDR3 nucleotides: TGTGCCAGCAGCTTAAGGGACAGGGGGCCAGAGACCCAGTACTTC.

This clonotype was observed many times. The chain carries TRBV7-6 and TRBJ2-7; D unclear. Germline-derived CDR1 and CDR2 are SGHVS and FNYEAQ. The CDR3 consists of 12 residues. Trimming cost V 4 bases and J 6 bases, with 10 bases left between them. DNA for the CDR3: TGTGCCAGCAGCTCTCTGAAGTCCGAGCAGTACTTC. Residues: CASSSLKSEQYF.

The J gene is TRBJ2-7, the V gene TRBV7-6; 14 nucleotides agree with TRBD2. The germline V gene has CDR1 SGHVS and CDR2 FNYEAQ. The V and J ends lost 4 bases and 6 bases, in that order; junction bases with no gene match: 2. CDR3 length: 14 residues. CDR3 nucleotides: TGTGCCAGCAGCTCCGGACTAGCGGGGGGCGAGCAGTACTTC. It encodes CASSSGLAGGEQYF.

Ten or more counts support this clonotype. The rearrangement links TRBV29-1 to TRBJ2-3, with 14 bases matching TRBD2. V lost 6 bases to trimming and J lost 4 bases; unmatched junction nucleotides: 12. The germline V gene has CDR1 SQVTM and CDR2 ANQGSEA. This CDR3 is 17 amino acids long. CDR3 nucleotides: TGCAGCGTAACAGGACTAGCGGGGGGACAAGGTGCAGATACGCAGTATTTT. Protein sequence: CSVTGLAGGQGADTQYF.